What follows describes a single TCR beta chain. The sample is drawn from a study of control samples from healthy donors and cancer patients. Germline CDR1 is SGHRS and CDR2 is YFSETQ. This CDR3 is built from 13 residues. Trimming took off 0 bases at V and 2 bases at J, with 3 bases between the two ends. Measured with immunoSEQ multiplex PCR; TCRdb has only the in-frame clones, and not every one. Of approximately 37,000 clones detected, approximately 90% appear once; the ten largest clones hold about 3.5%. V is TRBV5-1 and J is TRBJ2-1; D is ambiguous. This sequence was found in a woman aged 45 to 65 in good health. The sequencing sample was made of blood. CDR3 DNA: TGCGCCAGCAGCTTGGTGGCCTACAATGAGCAGTTCTTC. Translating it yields CASSLVAYNEQFF.